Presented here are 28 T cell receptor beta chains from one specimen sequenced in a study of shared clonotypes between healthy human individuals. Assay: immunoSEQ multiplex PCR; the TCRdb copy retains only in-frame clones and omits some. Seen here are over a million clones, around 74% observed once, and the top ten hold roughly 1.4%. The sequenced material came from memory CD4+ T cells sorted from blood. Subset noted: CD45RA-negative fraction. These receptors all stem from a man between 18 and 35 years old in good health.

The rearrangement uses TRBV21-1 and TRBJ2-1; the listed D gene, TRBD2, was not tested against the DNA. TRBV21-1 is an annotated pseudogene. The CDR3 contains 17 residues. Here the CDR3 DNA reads TGTGCCAGCAGCAACCACTCCACTAGCGCGGCTTACAATGAGCAGTTCTTC. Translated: CASSNHSTSAAYNEQFF.

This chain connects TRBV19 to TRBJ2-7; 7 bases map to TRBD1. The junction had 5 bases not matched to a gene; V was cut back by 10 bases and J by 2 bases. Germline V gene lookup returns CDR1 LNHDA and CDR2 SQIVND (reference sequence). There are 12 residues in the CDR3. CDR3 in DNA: TGTGCCACCAAGGGACAGACCTACGAGCAGTACTTC. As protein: CATKGQTYEQYF.

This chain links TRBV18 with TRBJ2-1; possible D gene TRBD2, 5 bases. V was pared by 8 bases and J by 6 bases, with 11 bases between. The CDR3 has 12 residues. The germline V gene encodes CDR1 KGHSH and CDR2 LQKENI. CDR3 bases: TGTGCCAGCGGACGGGGTTCCAATGAGCAGTTCTTC. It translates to CASGRGSNEQFF.

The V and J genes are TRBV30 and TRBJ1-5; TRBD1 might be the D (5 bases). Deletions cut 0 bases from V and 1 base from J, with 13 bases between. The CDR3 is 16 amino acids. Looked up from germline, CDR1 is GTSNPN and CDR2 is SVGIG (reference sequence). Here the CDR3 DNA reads TGTGCCTGGAGTGTACTCGGGGGAGTAAGCAATCAGCCCCAGCATTTT. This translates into CAWSVLGGVSNQPQHF.

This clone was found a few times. In DNA, the CDR3 is TGTGCCAGCAGCTTAGGGTTACAGCTTAATACGCAGTATTTT. Translation: CASSLGLQLNTQYF. The chain combines TRBV7-2 with TRBJ2-3, with D unresolved. V dropped 1 base and J dropped 7 bases, with 12 bases sitting between them. The CDR3 is 14 amino acids. The V gene's germline CDR1 is SGHTA and CDR2 FQGNSA.

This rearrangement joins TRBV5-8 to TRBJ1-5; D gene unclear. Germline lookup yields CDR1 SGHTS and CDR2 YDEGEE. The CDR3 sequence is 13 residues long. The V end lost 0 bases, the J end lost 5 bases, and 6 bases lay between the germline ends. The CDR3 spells CASSLAEYQPQHF. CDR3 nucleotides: TGTGCCAGCAGCTTGGCCGAATATCAGCCCCAGCATTTT.

CDR3 bases: TGTGCCAGCAAGGGGCTAGCGGGACGGACCGGGGAGCTGTTTTTT. This translates into CASKGLAGRTGELFF. This chain links TRBV2 with TRBJ2-2, with 9 positions matching TRBD2. With V trimmed by 7 bases and J by 5 bases, 8 bases remained unmatched. The CDR3 length is 15 residues. The germline gives CDR1 SNHLY, CDR2 FYNNEI.

CDR3 loop: CASSLSGVGNEQYF. As DNA, the CDR3 is TGTGCCAGCAGCTTGTCCGGGGTGGGTAACGAGCAGTACTTC. The chain joins TRBV7-9 to TRBJ2-7, with a weak D call TRBD2 (5 bases). The germline V gene has CDR1 SEHNR and CDR2 FQNEAQ (reference sequence). CDR3 length: 14 amino acids. V lost 3 bases to trimming and J lost 5 bases, with 14 bases between them.

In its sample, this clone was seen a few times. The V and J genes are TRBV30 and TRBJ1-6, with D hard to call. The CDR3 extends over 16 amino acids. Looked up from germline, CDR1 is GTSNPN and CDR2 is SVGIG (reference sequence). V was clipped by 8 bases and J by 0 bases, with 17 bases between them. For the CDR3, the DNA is TGTGCCCGTGAGGACTTAACGAGCTCCTATAATTCACCCCTCCACTTT. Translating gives CAREDLTSSYNSPLHF.

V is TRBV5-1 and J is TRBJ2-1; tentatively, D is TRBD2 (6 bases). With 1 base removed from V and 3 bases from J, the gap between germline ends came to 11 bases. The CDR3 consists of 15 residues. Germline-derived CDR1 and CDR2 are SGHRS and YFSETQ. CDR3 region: CASSLNGGDYNEQFF. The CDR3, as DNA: TGCGCCAGCAGCTTGAATGGCGGGGACTACAATGAGCAGTTCTTC.

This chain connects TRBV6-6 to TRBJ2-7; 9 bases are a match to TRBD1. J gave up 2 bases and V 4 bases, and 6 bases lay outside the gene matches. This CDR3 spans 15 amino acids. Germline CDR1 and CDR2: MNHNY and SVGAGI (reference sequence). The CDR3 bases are TGTGCCAGCAGTTCTGCCGGGACAGGGACCTACGAGCAGTACTTC. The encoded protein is CASSSAGTGTYEQYF.

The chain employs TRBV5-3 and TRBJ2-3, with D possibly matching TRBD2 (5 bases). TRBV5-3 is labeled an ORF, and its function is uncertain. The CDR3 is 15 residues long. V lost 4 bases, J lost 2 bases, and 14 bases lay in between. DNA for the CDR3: TGTGCCAGAAGCGTAGGAGGACTCAACACAGATACGCAGTATTTT. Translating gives CARSVGGLNTDTQYF.

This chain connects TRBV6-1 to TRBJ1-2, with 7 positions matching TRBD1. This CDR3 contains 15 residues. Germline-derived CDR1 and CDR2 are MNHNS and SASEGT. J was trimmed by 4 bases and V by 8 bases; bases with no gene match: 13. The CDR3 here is CASGMSPGQSYGYTF. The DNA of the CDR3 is TGTGCCAGCGGGATGTCACCGGGACAGAGCTATGGCTACACCTTC.

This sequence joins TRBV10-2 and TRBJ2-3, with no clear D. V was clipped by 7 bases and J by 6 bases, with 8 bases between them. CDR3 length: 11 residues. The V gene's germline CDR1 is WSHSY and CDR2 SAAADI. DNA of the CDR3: TGCGCCAGCACGGAGCTGGATACGCAGTATTTT. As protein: CASTELDTQYF.

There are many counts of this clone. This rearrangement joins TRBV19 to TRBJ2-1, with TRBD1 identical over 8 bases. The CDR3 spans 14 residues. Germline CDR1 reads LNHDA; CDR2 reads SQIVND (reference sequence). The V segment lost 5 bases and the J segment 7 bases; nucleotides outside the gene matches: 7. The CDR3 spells CASSSRTGRNEQFF. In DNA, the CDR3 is TGTGCCAGTAGTTCAAGGACAGGGAGAAATGAGCAGTTCTTC.

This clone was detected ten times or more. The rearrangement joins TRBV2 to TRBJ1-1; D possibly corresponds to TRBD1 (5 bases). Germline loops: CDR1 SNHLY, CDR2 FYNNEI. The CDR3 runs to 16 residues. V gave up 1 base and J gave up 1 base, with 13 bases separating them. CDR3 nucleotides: TGTGCCAGCAGTGAAGGGTATGGGCAGGGGAACACTGAAGCTTTCTTT. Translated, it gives CASSEGYGQGNTEAFF.

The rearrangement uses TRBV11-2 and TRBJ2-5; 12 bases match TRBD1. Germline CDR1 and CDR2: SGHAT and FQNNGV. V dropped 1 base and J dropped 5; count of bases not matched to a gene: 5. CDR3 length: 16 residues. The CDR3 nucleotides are TGTGCCAGCAGCTTAGCGGGACAGGGGGCTGGGGAGACCCAGTACTTC. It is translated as CASSLAGQGAGETQYF.

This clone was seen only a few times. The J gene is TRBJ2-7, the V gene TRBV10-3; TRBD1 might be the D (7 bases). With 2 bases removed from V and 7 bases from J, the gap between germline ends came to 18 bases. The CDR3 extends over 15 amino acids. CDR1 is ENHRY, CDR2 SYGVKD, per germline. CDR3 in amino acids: CAISEALTGAGEQYF. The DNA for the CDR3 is TGTGCCATCAGTGAGGCCCTCACAGGGGCGGGAGAGCAGTACTTC.

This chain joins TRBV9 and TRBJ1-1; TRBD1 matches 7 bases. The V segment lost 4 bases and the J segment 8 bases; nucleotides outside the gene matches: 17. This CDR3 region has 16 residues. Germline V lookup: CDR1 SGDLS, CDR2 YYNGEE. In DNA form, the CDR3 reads TGTGCCAGCAGCCCACAACCACAGGGGAAAATACTGGAAGCTTTCTTT. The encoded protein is CASSPQPQGKILEAFF.

CDR3: CASSYRGHLAKNIQYF. The CDR3 coding sequence is TGTGCCAGCAGTTACAGGGGTCATCTAGCCAAAAACATTCAGTACTTC. The chain carries TRBV6-8 and TRBJ2-4; D might be TRBD1 (5 bases). V was shortened by 2 bases and J by 0 bases, with 11 bases between the two germline ends. Germline CDR1 reads MNHGY; CDR2 reads SAAAGT. The CDR3 runs to 16 residues.

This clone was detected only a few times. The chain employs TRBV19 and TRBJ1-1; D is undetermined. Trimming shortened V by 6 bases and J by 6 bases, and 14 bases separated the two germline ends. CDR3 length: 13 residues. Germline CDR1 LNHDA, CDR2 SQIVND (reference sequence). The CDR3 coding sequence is TGTGCCAGTAGGCGAATGGACGGTGCTGAAGCTTTCTTT. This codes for CASRRMDGAEAFF.

CDR3: CASSVTMTQYF. CDR3 nucleotides: TGCGCCAGCAGTGTTACTATGACGCAGTATTTT. The chain joins TRBV10-2 to TRBJ2-3; no reliable D call. CDR1 and CDR2 (germline): WSHSY, SAAADI. This CDR3 contains 11 residues. Trimming removed 4 bases at V and 9 bases at J, with 8 bases between.

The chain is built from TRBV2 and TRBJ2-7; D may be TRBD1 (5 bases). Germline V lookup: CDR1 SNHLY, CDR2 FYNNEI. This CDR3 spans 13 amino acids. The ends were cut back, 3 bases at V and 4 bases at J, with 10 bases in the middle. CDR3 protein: CASSDRAGYEQYF. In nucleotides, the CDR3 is TGTGCCAGCAGTGACAGGGCTGGGTACGAGCAGTACTTC.

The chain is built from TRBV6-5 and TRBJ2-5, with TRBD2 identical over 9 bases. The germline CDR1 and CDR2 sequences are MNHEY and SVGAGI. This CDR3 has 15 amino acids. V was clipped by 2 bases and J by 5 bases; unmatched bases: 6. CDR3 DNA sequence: TGTGCCAGCAGTTACGGGGCTAGCGGGGTGGAGACCCAGTACTTC. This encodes CASSYGASGVETQYF.

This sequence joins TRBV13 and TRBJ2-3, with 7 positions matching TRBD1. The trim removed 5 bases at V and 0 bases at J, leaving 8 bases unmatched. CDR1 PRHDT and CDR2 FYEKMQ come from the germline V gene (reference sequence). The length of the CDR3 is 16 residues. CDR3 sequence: CASSPRGGGSTDTQYF. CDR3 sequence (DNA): TGTGCCAGCAGCCCACGAGGGGGCGGGAGCACAGATACGCAGTATTTT.

The chain's CDR3 is CASSSGLAEYF. DNA of the CDR3: TGTGCCAGCAGTTCTGGACTAGCGGAGTACTTC. This rearrangement joins TRBV27 to TRBJ2-7; 10 bases line up with TRBD2. The CDR3 spans 11 residues. Germline CDR1 MNHEY, CDR2 SMNVEV (reference sequence). The junction had 2 bases not matched to a gene; V was cut back by 4 bases and J by 11 bases.

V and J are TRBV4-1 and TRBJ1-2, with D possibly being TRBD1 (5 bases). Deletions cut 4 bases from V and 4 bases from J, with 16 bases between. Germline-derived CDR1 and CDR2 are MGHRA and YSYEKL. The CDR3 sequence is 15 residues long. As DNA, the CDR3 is TGCGCCAGCAGCCCCCCGAGGGGCTTGTTCTATGGCTACACCTTC. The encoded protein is CASSPPRGLFYGYTF.

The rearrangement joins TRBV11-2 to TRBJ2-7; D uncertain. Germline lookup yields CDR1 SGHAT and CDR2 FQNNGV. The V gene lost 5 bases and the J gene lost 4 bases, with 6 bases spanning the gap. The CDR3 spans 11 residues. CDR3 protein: CASSALYEQYF. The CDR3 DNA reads TGTGCCAGCAGCGCCTTATACGAGCAGTACTTC. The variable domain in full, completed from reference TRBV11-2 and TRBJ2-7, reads EAGVAQSPRYKIIEKRQSVAFWCNPISGHATLYWYQQILGQGPKLLIQFQNNGVVDDSQLPKDRFSAERLKGVDSTLKIQPAKLEDSAVYLCASSALYEQYFGPGTRLTVT.